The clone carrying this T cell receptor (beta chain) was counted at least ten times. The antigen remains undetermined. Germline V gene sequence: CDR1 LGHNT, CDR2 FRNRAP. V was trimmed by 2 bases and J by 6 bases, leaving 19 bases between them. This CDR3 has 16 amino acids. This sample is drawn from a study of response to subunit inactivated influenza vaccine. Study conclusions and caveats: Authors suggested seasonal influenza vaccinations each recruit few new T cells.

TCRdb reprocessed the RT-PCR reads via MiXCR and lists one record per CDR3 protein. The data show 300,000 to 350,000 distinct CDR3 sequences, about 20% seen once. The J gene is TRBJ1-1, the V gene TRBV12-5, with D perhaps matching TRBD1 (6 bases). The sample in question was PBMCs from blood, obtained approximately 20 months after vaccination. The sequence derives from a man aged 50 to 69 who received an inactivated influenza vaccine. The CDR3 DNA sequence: TGTGCTAGTGGTTTGATAGGGGGACCCAGGGGCCCTGAAGCTTTCTTT. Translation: CASGLIGGPRGPEAFF. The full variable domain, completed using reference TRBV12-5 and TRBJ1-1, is DARVTQTPRHKVTEMGQEVTMRCQPILGHNTVFWYRQTMMQGLELLAYFRNRAPLDDSGMPKDRFSAEMPDATLATLKIQPSEPRDSAVYFCASGLIGGPRGPEAFFGQGTRLTVV.